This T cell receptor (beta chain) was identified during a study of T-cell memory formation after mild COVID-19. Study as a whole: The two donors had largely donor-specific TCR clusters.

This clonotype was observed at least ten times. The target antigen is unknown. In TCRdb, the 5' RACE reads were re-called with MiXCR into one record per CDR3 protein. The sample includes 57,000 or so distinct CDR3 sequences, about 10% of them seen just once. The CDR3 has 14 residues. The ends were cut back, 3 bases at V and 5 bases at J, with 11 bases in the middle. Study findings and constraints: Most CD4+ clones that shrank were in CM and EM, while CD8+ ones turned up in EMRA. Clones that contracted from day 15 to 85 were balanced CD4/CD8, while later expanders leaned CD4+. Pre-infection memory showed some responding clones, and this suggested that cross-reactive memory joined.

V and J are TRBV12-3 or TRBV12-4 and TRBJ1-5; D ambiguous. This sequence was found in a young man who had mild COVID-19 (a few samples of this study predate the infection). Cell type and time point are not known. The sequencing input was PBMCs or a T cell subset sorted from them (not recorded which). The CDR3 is CASSFWGGDQPQHF. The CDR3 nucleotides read TGTGCCAGCAGTTTTTGGGGAGGCGATCAGCCCCAGCATTTT.